The present TCR beta chain was sequenced within a study of molecular identifiers for immune sequencing clone quantification (dated by TCRdb to the late 2010s). Regarding the study in general: For a replicate experiment, the RNA from either 20,000 or 100,000 naive CD8 T cells was divided into five aliquots, and four of those aliquots went on to sequencing. This methods study used CD8 T cells to benchmark TCR RNA copy counting and molecular-identifier clustering-based TCR repertoire sequencing (MIDCIRS).

The CDR3 runs 16 residues from the cysteine to the phenylalanine. The retained sequence is limited to the CDR3, 48 bases, with the frame set at the first base. CDR1 and CDR2 (MNHNS, SASEGT) derive from the germline V gene. Compared with germline, V lacks 6 bases and J lacks 1 base; bases without a gene match: 8. Receptor libraries were prepared by PCR. The data were produced on an Illumina HiSeq 4000. Bulk TCR libraries were made following a previously described method, with the TCR primers given in Table S5. Purification of total RNA was performed with the Qiagen AllPrep DNA/RNA kit. Before analysis, reads from multiple sequencing runs of one library were combined. As for the original processing: Reads were retained only if an exact TCR constant sequence was present, and the retained reads were trimmed to 150 nt and grouped according to their 12-nt molecular barcodes. Reads within each barcode group were sub-clustered using a 15% Levenshtein threshold, and quality-weighted consensus sequences were constructed for each RNA molecule. Non-functional sequences were removed, as were lower-count sequences one edit away from another. Based on a fit of two negative binomial distributions, barcode sub-clusters having less than 20% of the maximum read count were discarded. The raw public data were reprocessed by TCRdb itself: fastp quality trimming at Q25, MiXCR clonotype calling, in-frame beta chains only. Each entry merges the rows of one CDR3 protein and shows their most common DNA and genes. The V and J calls were determined by TCRdb, not by the authors. The sample yields 50,000 to 70,000 distinct CDR3 sequences; about a fifth were counted once. The ten largest make up around 1.5% of the sample.

Libraries of naive CD8 T cells were generated from roughly 20,000 to 1,000,000 sorted cells, with 10%, 30% or 50% of the purified RNA used. On a BD FACSAria II, naive CD8 T cells were FACS-sorted as CD8+CD4-CCR7+CD45RA+ and collected into RLT Plus buffer. Roughly nine TCR copies' worth of Jurkat RNA were spiked into roughly 17,000-1,100,000 naive CD8 T cell samples to test detection sensitivity. Enrichment of CD8 T cells was performed with RosetteSep CD8+ T Cell Enrichment Cocktail and Ficoll-Paque, after which ACK red cell lysis was carried out. This clonotype showed up just a few times. Its antigen is not yet known. A much larger clone sits a single nucleotide away, making a read error possible. Study-level results and caveats: Highly expanded clone sizes could be underestimated because identical TCR molecules may share a barcode. Naive libraries contained spiked-in Jurkat TCR RNA (approximately ten copies' worth), which is not part of the donor repertoire. Modeling indicated around 3 TCR RNA copies recovered per cell, compared with 7.5 to 10 by digital PCR, which implies a capture efficiency of approximately 30%. Without barcode sub-clustering, chimeric consensus sequences inflated TCR diversity; chimeras reached as high as 47%. Clones above 20 RNA copies held over 97% of molecules in CMV-specific effector cells but under 1% in naive cells. Spiked-in Jurkat TCR RNA equivalent to a single cell was reported to be detectable even among 850,000 to 1,000,000 naive CD8 T cells.

The chain was built from TRBV6-1 and TRBJ2-3, with TRBD1 identical over 9 junction bases. The sequence was collected from a human donor in good health. Some libraries in this study had Jurkat cell RNA spiked in. The sequenced sample consisted of naive CD8+ T cells from blood, with Jurkat cell RNA spiked in. What the cell subset or site label conveys for this sample: FACS-sorted CD8+CD4-CCR7+CD45RA+ naive T cells. The base sequence is TGTGCCAGCAGCCCCGACAGGGGGGGGGGCACAGATACGCAGTATTTT. The encoded protein is CASSPDRGGGTDTQYF.